This TCR beta chain was found in a study of shared clonotypes between healthy human individuals (dated by TCRdb to about 2020). Describing the broader study: The cohort comprised two women and three men aged 18 to 49 years. For each donor, CD4 naive and CD4 memory were each run on three plates, CD8 naive on two plates, and CD8 memory on one plate. Per donor, leukapheresis produced somewhere between about 0.94 and 9.5 billion PBMCs. To estimate repertoire size and how much clonotype sharing occurs between individuals, the study deeply sequenced the blood TCR repertoires of about five healthy adults. Libraries were prepared and TCR repertoires were sequenced by different laboratories using diverse techniques, in order to increase sequencing depth and limit assay-specific biases.

Healthy HIV-negative adults with no recently reported acute infections or vaccinations were included as donors. Every donor was a Caucasian adult residing in Nashville, Tennessee, USA. CD4+ T cells were enriched through magnetic negative selection, after which naive cells were positively selected on CD45RA and the remaining negative fraction served as the memory subset. Blood was obtained by leukapheresis, after which PBMCs were separated by Ficoll-Histopaque density gradient centrifugation and cryopreserved in liquid nitrogen vapor phase. Purity and quantity of every magnetically sorted T cell population were checked by analytical flow cytometry. Genomic DNA was isolated from every sorted fraction and measured by UV absorbance on a Nanodrop 2000c. Findings and caveats that apply to the study as a whole: Because the study included only a small number of donors, the genetic and exposure-history diversity represented was limited. Pairwise subsampling indicated that sequencing depth was expected to affect the degree of clonotype sharing among donors. Naive subsets generally had larger estimated clonotype richness than memory subsets did. Clonotypes shared by all four sorted-subset donors showed higher generation probabilities than non-shared clonotypes. Roughly 5.2% of naive CD4, around 3.5% of naive CD8, about 2.1% of memory CD4, and 0.4% of memory CD8 clonotypes were shared across several donors. Sampling was restricted to blood, and TCR repertoires in tissue are likely to differ from TCR repertoires in blood. Even with the large sequencing depth, rarefaction of the sorted-subset datasets indicated that sequencing was incomplete.

Using the deep immunoSEQ assay, TCR CDR3 regions were amplified from genomic DNA by multiplex PCR. For each cell subset, the extracted genomic DNA was distributed evenly across all wells of several immunoSEQ 96-well plates, and each plate served as one replicate. For sorted subsets, each replicate PCR was loaded with approximately 190 ng genomic DNA, equivalent to about 33,000 T cell genomes. Purified libraries were measured with a Qubit 3.0 fluorometer, size-checked on a Bioanalyzer 2100, and measured again with the KAPA Library Quantification kit. Each immunoSEQ 96-well plate was sequenced on its own single-read 150-cycle Illumina NextSeq 550 flow cell. The paper's data handling went like this. The immunoSEQ output contained only junctional sequences without quality scores, so filtering could not match that applied to full-length reads. Sequences were annotated with PyIR, a Python wrapper for IgBLAST v1.9, using IMGT germline references to assign V/J genes and CDR3. Reads with weak V/J assignments (E-value above 1e-6), missing CDR3, stop codons, out-of-frame junctions, or ambiguous translated residues were removed. V3J clonotypes were defined as sequences sharing the same inferred V gene, J gene, and CDR3 amino acid sequence. Percentage overlap between repertoires was computed as shared unique clonotypes divided by the size of the smaller repertoire. RTK rarefaction, the Chao1 estimator, and Recon v2.1 estimates of unobserved clonotypes were used to assess repertoire richness. Generation probabilities for all TCRbeta clonotypes obtained by the gDNA method from four donors were computed using OLGA. This immuneACCESS table, as held by TCRdb, lists in-frame sequences with V and J called but not all clones. Of the missing ones, under half trace to an unresolved V gene in checked studies; the others have no known cause. V and J calls and clone size are given by that table; D and trimming were obtained from the DNA. The sample table contains approximately 1,500,000 clones; only one count was recorded for approximately 98% of them. Of the sample, 0.45% is held by the ten largest clones.

From cysteine to phenylalanine, the CDR3 is 14 amino acids long. Only the CDR3 region is kept as DNA, spanning 42 bases read in frame from base 1. Taken from the germline V gene, the CDR1 and CDR2 loops are SGHRS and YFSETQ. V sheds 0 bases and J sheds 1 base, leaving 7 bases between their ends. Concerning this clone: Its cognate antigen has yet to be identified. Within one base of it there is no much larger clone, and no base qualities were kept. Other DNA sequences of this sample code for an identical CDR3.

This receptor was taken from a man in his thirties or forties in good health. The chain joins TRBV5-1 to TRBJ2-5; the D gene cannot be named for sure. Specimen: naive CD4+ T cells sorted from blood. This specimen's cell subset or site label, interpreted: CD45RA+ positively selected. The DNA sequence is TGCGCCAGCAGCTTGGCTGCGAGCCAAGAGACCCAGTACTTC. It is translated as CASSLAASQETQYF.